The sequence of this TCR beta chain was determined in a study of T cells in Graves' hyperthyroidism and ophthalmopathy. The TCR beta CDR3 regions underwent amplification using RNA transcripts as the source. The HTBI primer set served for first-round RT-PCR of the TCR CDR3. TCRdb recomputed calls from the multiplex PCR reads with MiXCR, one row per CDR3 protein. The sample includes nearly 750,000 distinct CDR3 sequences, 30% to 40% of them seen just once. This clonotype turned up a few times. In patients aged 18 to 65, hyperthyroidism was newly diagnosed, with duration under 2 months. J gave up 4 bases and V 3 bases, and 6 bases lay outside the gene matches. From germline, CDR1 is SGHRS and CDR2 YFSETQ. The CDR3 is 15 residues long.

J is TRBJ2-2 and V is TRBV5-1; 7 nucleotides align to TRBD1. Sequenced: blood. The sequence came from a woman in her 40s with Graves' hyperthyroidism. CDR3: CASSSYRGSTGELFF. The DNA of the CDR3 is TGCGCCAGCAGCTCATACAGGGGATCCACCGGGGAGCTGTTTTTT.